The clone carrying this T cell receptor (beta chain) has only a few counts. Its antigen is unidentified. This entry is derived from a study of a mutant IDH1 vaccine in newly diagnosed glioma. This table comes from immunoSEQ multiplex PCR, and its TCRdb copy is limited to in-frame clones, with some not included. The table lists tens of thousands of clones, roughly four fifths of them singletons. Study-wide findings and caveats: With respect to changes in top peripheral T cell clonotypes, pseudoprogression seemed unrelated.

Indicated time point: baseline, week 1 (first vaccination visit). Sample treatment: pre-vaccination baseline after standard-of-care therapy. V was trimmed by 0 bases and J by 4 bases, leaving 14 bases between them. There are 16 residues in the CDR3. Per the germline V gene, CDR1 is MNHEY and CDR2 is SVGAGI. The clonotype comes from a man aged 35 to 55 with glioma. Some clones in this sample may be carry-over from other donors' samples. The genes are TRBV6-5 and TRBJ2-3; no clear D. Source: PBMCs, taken from a glioma patient treated with radiotherapy, temozolomide or both. CDR3 in amino acids: CASSYSAVSTADTQYF. The CDR3 DNA reads as TGTGCCAGCAGTTACTCGGCGGTTAGTACGGCAGATACGCAGTATTTT.